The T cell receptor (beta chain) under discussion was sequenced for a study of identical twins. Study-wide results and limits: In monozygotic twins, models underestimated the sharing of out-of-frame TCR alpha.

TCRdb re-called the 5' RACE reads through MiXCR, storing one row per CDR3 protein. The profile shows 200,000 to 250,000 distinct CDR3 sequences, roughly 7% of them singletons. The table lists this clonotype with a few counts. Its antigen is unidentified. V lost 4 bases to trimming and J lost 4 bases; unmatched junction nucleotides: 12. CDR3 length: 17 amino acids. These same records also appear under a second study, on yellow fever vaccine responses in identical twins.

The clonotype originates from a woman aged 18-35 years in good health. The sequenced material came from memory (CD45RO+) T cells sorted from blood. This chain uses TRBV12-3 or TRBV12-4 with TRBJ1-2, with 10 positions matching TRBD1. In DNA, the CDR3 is TGTGCCAGCAGTTCCCGGGACAGGGGACCCAACATCTATGGCTACACCTTC. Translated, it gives CASSSRDRGPNIYGYTF.